This TCR beta chain originates from a study of shared clonotypes between healthy human individuals. Overall study results and limits: Generation probabilities of non-shared clonotypes were lower (relative to those shared by all four donors). It was anticipated that sequencing depth would influence how many clonotypes donors shared.

Points on this clone: As yet, its antigen is unknown.

Donors were healthy HIV-negative adults without recent acute infections or vaccinations. For sorted subsets, about 190 ng DNA per replicate equaled about 30,000 T cell genomes. Clones were sequenced by immunoSEQ multiplex PCR, and TCRdb holds only the in-frame ones, with some missing. The sample lists approximately 980,000 clones, 70% to 85% occurring once. The sequence was obtained from a young man in good health. The sample taken for sequencing was memory CD4+ T cells sorted from blood. Regarding subset: CD45RA-negative fraction.

CDR3 nucleotides: TGTGCCAGCAGCTTACGAGTCTCTTTCAATGAGCAGTTCTTC. Its protein is CASSLRVSFNEQFF. The rearrangement joins TRBV11-2 to TRBJ2-1, with D unresolved. This CDR3 has 14 amino acids. Germline-derived CDR1 and CDR2 are SGHAT and FQNNGV. V was pared by 2 bases and J by 6 bases, with 11 bases between. The full variable domain, in which reference TRBV11-2 and TRBJ2-1 provide the parts outside the CDR3, is EAGVAQSPRYKIIEKRQSVAFWCNPISGHATLYWYQQILGQGPKLLIQFQNNGVVDDSQLPKDRFSAERLKGVDSTLKIQPAKLEDSAVYLCASSLRVSFNEQFFGPGTRLTVL.